A single T cell receptor (beta chain) is shown here with its context. Mismatch with germline at one junction end may stem from a read error. Genomic DNA served as the source from which two-round multiplex PCR generated TCR beta CDR3 amplicons. TRBV and TRBJ genes each had their own specific primers in first-round PCR. TCRdb itself ran the multiplex PCR reads through MiXCR, one entry per CDR3 protein. The sample shows just over 30,000 distinct CDR3 sequences, around 30% of them seen only once. The data belong to a study of prognosis after radiotherapy for stage I lung cancer. This specimen consisted of PBMCs, obtained before or after stereotactic body radiation therapy (not recorded which). This TCR derives from a donor of 50 years or more with non-small cell lung cancer.

The CDR3 here is CANSEQGLPYDQYF. Written as DNA, the CDR3 is TGTGCCAACAGCGAACAGGGCCTCCCCTACGATCAGTACTTC. V gene TRBV9 combines with J gene TRBJ2-7; D might be TRBD1 (6 bases). The CDR3 covers 14 residues. CDR1 and CDR2 from the germline V gene are SGDLS and YYNGEE.